Listed here are 29 T cell receptor beta chains from one sample, sequenced in a study of blood T cell repertoires in COVID-19. The data were produced by immunoSEQ multiplex PCR, yet TCRdb's version contains in-frame clones alone and is incomplete. The sample contains some 330,000 clones, over 70% of which appear only once. Sequencing was performed on PBMCs or T cells enriched from blood (not recorded which). These receptors originate from a young man who had recovered from COVID-19.

The chain employs TRBV7-9 and TRBJ2-1; possibly TRBD1 for D (5 bases). Germline V gene sequence: CDR1 SEHNR, CDR2 FQNEAQ (reference sequence). The V and J ends lost 5 bases and 0 bases respectively, with 17 bases between them. The CDR3 is 17 residues long. This CDR3 reads CASSVQIGASSYNEQFF. The CDR3 region has the DNA TGTGCCAGCAGCGTACAAATAGGGGCTAGCTCCTACAATGAGCAGTTCTTC.

The chain employs TRBV19 and TRBJ1-5, with 12 bases lining up with TRBD1. Germline V gives CDR1 LNHDA, CDR2 SQIVND (reference sequence). The length of the CDR3 is 15 residues. V was pared by 6 bases and J by 15 bases, with 15 bases of the junction left unmatched. In DNA form, the CDR3 reads TGTGCCAGTAGCATCTCACCCGGGACAGGGGGCGTAGGGCATTTT. It specifies CASSISPGTGGVGHF.

This clone was counted a single time. The CDR3 DNA is TGTGCCAGCAGCTTGGCACAAAATAACCTCCAAGAGACCCAGTACTTC. Encoded protein: CASSLAQNNLQETQYF. The genes are TRBV5-5 and TRBJ2-5; no reliable D call. The CDR3 totals 16 residues. CDR1 and CDR2 from the germline V gene are SGHKS and YYEKEE (reference sequence). V was trimmed by 0 bases and J by 1 base, leaving 13 bases between them. The full variable domain, rest sourced from reference TRBV5-5 and TRBJ2-5, is DAGVTQSPTHLIKTRGQQVTLRCSPISGHKSVSWYQQVLGQGPQFIFQYYEKEERGRGNFPDRFSARQFPNYSSELNVNALLLGDSALYLCASSLAQNNLQETQYFGPGTRLLVL.

The chain couples TRBV5-1 to TRBJ2-3; 8 bases agree with TRBD2. Germline CDR1 and CDR2: SGHRS and YFSETQ. The CDR3 contains 18 residues. V was clipped by 4 bases and J by 0 bases; unmatched bases: 13. The CDR3 nucleotides are TGCGCCAGCAGCCTTTGGACTAGCTGGGGCACGAGCACAGATACGCAGTATTTT. Translated, it gives CASSLWTSWGTSTDTQYF. Full variable domain (rest looked up from reference TRBV5-1 and TRBJ2-3): KAGVTQTPRYLIKTRGQQVTLSCSPISGHRSVSWYQQTPGQGLQFLFEYFSETQRNKGNFPGRFSGRQFSNSRSEMNVSTLELGDSALYLCASSLWTSWGTSTDTQYFGPGTRLTVL.

This clone was seen a single time. The V and J genes are TRBV6-5 and TRBJ1-4; possible D gene TRBD1, 6 bases. Trimming took off 5 bases at V and 1 base at J, with 11 bases between the two ends. Germline V CDR1 and CDR2: MNHEY, SVGAGI. The CDR3 sequence is 15 residues long. CDR3 region: CASSIRQETNEKLFF. The CDR3 DNA is TGTGCCAGCAGTATTCGACAGGAAACTAATGAAAAACTGTTTTTT.

The chain is built from TRBV7-8 and TRBJ2-1; the D is unclear. Trimming took off 1 base at V and 6 bases at J, with 7 bases between the two ends. CDR3 length equals 13 residues. Germline V gives CDR1 SGHVS, CDR2 FQNEAQ. CDR3 nucleotides: TGTGCCAGCAGCTTAGGAGGTGCCAATGAGCAGTTCTTC. It is translated as CASSLGGANEQFF. The variable domain in full, completed from reference TRBV7-8 and TRBJ2-1, reads GAGVSQSPRYKVAKRGQDVALRCDPISGHVSLFWYQQALGQGPEFLTYFQNEAQLDKSGLPSDRFFAERPEGSVSTLKIQRTQQEDSAVYLCASSLGGANEQFFGPGTRLTVL.

V usage is TRBV28 and J usage is TRBJ1-5, with 7 bases matching TRBD1. Per the germline V gene, CDR1 is MDHEN and CDR2 is SYDVKM. The CDR3 is 15 amino acids. V gave up 7 bases and J gave up 0 bases; unmatched junction bases: 6. The CDR3 DNA sequence: TGTGCCAGCAACCTGACAGGGAGTAGCAATCAGCCCCAGCATTTT. Translating gives CASNLTGSSNQPQHF.

This clone has a handful of counts. The chain uses TRBV18 and TRBJ1-6; no definite D call. The germline CDR1 and CDR2 sequences are KGHSH and LQKENI. The germline V and J ends were trimmed by 2 bases and 8 bases, with 16 bases remaining between them. CDR3 length: 16 amino acids. As DNA, the CDR3 is TGTGCCAGCTCACCAAACTCGGGGAACAGTGATTCACCCCTCCACTTT. This sequence encodes CASSPNSGNSDSPLHF.

CDR3 in DNA: TGTGCCAGCAGCTCCGGGTCCTCTCGGGAGCAGTACTTC. It specifies CASSSGSSREQYF. The rearrangement joins TRBV11-1 to TRBJ2-7; the D is unclear. In germline, CDR1 is SGHAT, CDR2 FQDESV (reference sequence). The CDR3 is made up of 13 amino acids. Trimming removed 4 bases from V and 7 bases from J, with 14 bases in between.

The chain combines TRBV7-7 with TRBJ1-5; 7 bases fit TRBD1. V shed 5 bases, J shed 4 bases, and the junction held 8 bases outside the gene matches. The CDR3 extends over 15 amino acids. Germline V gene sequence: CDR1 SSHAT, CDR2 FNYEAQ (reference sequence). The CDR3 region is CASSPGTALNQPQHF. DNA for the CDR3: TGTGCCAGCAGCCCAGGGACAGCGTTAAATCAGCCCCAGCATTTT.

The chain carries TRBV3-1 (or the pseudogene TRBV3-2) and TRBJ2-3, with D possibly matching TRBD2 (6 bases). The CDR3 covers 12 residues. The germline V gene encodes CDR1 LGHDT and CDR2 YNNKEL (reference sequence). Deletions cut 11 bases from V and 5 bases from J, with 14 bases between. The CDR3 DNA follows: TGTGCCGCGCGGGGTACGGGAGATACGCAGTATTTT. Protein product: CAARGTGDTQYF.

This chain joins TRBV7-3 and TRBJ2-1; D is undetermined. The CDR3 runs to 13 residues. Between the trimmed V and J ends, which lost 1 base and 6 bases, there was a span of 7 bases. The germline V gene encodes CDR1 SGHTA and CDR2 FQGTGA. CDR3 sequence: CASSLNSINEQFF. The DNA of the CDR3 is TGTGCCAGCAGCTTAAACTCCATCAATGAGCAGTTCTTC.

V usage is TRBV4-1 and J usage is TRBJ2-3, with a weak D call TRBD2 (6 bases). The CDR3 consists of 17 residues. Deletions cut 4 bases from V and 0 bases from J, with 17 bases between. Germline V lookup: CDR1 MGHRA, CDR2 YSYEKL. The CDR3 is CASSRFGGQISTDTQYF. The DNA of the CDR3 is TGCGCCAGCAGCCGCTTCGGGGGTCAGATTAGCACAGATACGCAGTATTTT.

V gene TRBV21-1 combines with J gene TRBJ2-7; TRBD1 reflects the table's D call only, with no check against the DNA. TRBV21-1 is described as a pseudogene. The CDR3 has 14 amino acids. Here the CDR3 DNA reads TGTGCCAGCATGAACAGGGGGCTTTACTACGAGCAGTACTTC. Its protein is CASMNRGLYYEQYF.

The genes are TRBV11-2 and TRBJ1-6; TRBD1 is a possible D gene (5 bases). CDR1 is SGHAT, CDR2 FQNNGV, per germline. V dropped 5 bases and J dropped 6 bases, with 17 bases sitting between them. There are 16 residues in the CDR3. The CDR3 bases are TGTGCCAGCAGCCCCCCCCCGGTCGGGGGTAATTCACCCCTCCACTTT. Translating gives CASSPPPVGGNSPLHF.

The chain employs TRBV28 and TRBJ1-5; D possibly corresponds to TRBD1 (6 bases). Germline V gives CDR1 MDHEN, CDR2 SYDVKM. The ends were cut back, 5 bases at V and 5 bases at J, with 19 bases in the middle. This CDR3 comprises 16 residues. The CDR3 loop is CASSSQARGSDQPQHF. The CDR3 bases are TGTGCCAGCAGTAGTCAAGCCAGGGGTTCGGATCAGCCCCAGCATTTT. Based on the CDR3 plus reference TRBV28 and TRBJ1-5, the full variable domain is DVKVTQSSRYLVKRTGEKVFLECVQDMDHENMFWYRQDPGLGLRLIYFSYDVKMKEKGDIPEGYSVSREKKERFSLILESASTNQTSMYLCASSSQARGSDQPQHFGDGTRLSIL.

CDR3 residues: CSVVEAGVEYEQYF. CDR3 DNA sequence: TGCAGCGTTGTGGAAGCGGGGGTCGAATACGAGCAGTACTTC. J is TRBJ2-7 and V is TRBV29-1; 8 nucleotides align to TRBD2. Germline lookup yields CDR1 SQVTM and CDR2 ANQGSEA. CDR3 length: 14 residues. Trimming at V came to 4 bases and at J to 4 bases, leaving 9 bases not matched to a gene.

The V gene is TRBV6-6, the J gene TRBJ1-4, with a tentative D call TRBD1 (6 bases). V was pared by 5 bases and J by 0 bases, with 16 bases between. Germline lookup yields CDR1 MNHNY and CDR2 SVGAGI (reference sequence). CDR3 length: 17 residues. The CDR3 here is CASSPLTDSPTNEKLFF. The CDR3 region has the DNA TGTGCCAGCAGTCCACTCACGGACAGCCCAACTAATGAAAAACTGTTTTTT.

The CDR3 nucleotides are TGTGCCAGCAGCCAAGAACACAGGGTTCTCTTCGGAAACACCATATATTTT. It is translated as CASSQEHRVLFGNTIYF. The chain carries TRBV3-1 (or the pseudogene TRBV3-2) and TRBJ1-3, with TRBD1 as a possible D gene (6 bases). The germline V gene has CDR1 LGHDT and CDR2 YNNKEL (reference sequence). The CDR3 runs to 17 residues. V lost 0 bases, J lost 4 bases, and 16 bases lay in between.

The CDR3 protein is CASSPRTSQNTGELFF. CDR3 DNA: TGTGCCAGCAGCCCTCGGACTAGCCAAAACACCGGGGAGCTGTTTTTT. The chain employs TRBV7-8 and TRBJ2-2; 8 nucleotides line up with TRBD2. CDR1 and CDR2 (germline): SGHVS, FQNEAQ. This CDR3 spans 16 amino acids. V was pared by 5 bases and J by 2 bases, with 7 bases of the junction left unmatched. The full variable domain, in which reference TRBV7-8 and TRBJ2-2 provide the parts outside the CDR3, is GAGVSQSPRYKVAKRGQDVALRCDPISGHVSLFWYQQALGQGPEFLTYFQNEAQLDKSGLPSDRFFAERPEGSVSTLKIQRTQQEDSAVYLCASSPRTSQNTGELFFGEGSRLTVL.

The CDR3 region has the DNA TGTGCCAGCTCGGAGGGGTTCAGCAATGAGCAGTTCTTC. Translating it yields CASSEGFSNEQFF. This chain links TRBV28 with TRBJ2-1; D is possibly TRBD2 (6 bases). This CDR3 region has 13 residues. Looked up from germline, CDR1 is MDHEN and CDR2 is SYDVKM. The germline V and J ends were trimmed by 8 bases and 6 bases, with 14 bases remaining between them.

V and J are TRBV24-1 and TRBJ1-5; D might be TRBD1 (5 bases). Trimming removed 3 bases at V and 4 bases at J, with 9 bases between. The CDR3 has 14 amino acids. CDR1 and CDR2 from the germline V gene are KGHDR and SFDVKD. This CDR3 reads CATSDVQGNQPQHF. The DNA of the CDR3 is TGTGCCACCAGTGATGTTCAGGGAAATCAGCCCCAGCATTTT.

Only one count was recorded for this clone. The genes are TRBV18 and TRBJ2-1; a possible D gene is TRBD2 (5 bases). Looked up from germline, CDR1 is KGHSH and CDR2 is LQKENI. The CDR3 spans 17 residues. V dropped 0 bases and J dropped 0 bases, with 12 bases sitting between them. The CDR3 here is CASSPPRRSSSYNEQFF. In DNA, the CDR3 is TGTGCCAGCTCACCACCGCGGAGGTCCAGCTCCTACAATGAGCAGTTCTTC.

This sequence joins TRBV5-1 and TRBJ1-2; possibly TRBD1 for D (6 bases). Trimming shortened V by 0 bases and J by 3 bases, and 6 bases separated the two germline ends. The germline CDR1 and CDR2 sequences are SGHRS and YFSETQ. The CDR3 contains 13 residues. CDR3 sequence reads: CASSLGTDYGYTF. CDR3 coding DNA: TGCGCCAGCAGCTTGGGGACAGACTATGGCTACACCTTC.

V gene TRBV7-2 combines with J gene TRBJ2-1; TRBD1 matches 8 bases. Per the germline V gene, CDR1 is SGHTA and CDR2 is FQGNSA. Germline trimming cut 1 base from V and 4 bases from J; bases unmatched to any gene: 6. This CDR3 region has 16 residues. The CDR3 loop is CASSLGGTGFYNEQFF. Written as DNA, the CDR3 is TGTGCCAGCAGCTTAGGCGGGACAGGATTTTACAATGAGCAGTTCTTC. The full variable domain, rest sourced from reference TRBV7-2 and TRBJ2-1, is GAGVSQSPSNKVTEKGKDVELRCDPISGHTALYWYRQSLGQGLEFLIYFQGNSAPDKSGLPSDRFSAERTGGSVSTLTIQRTQQEDSAVYLCASSLGGTGFYNEQFFGPGTRLTVL.

The chain is built from TRBV4-2 and TRBJ1-3; tentatively, D is TRBD1 (6 bases). The germline V gene encodes CDR1 LGHNA and CDR2 YNFKEQ. V was trimmed by 1 base and J by 0 bases, leaving 16 bases between them. This CDR3 comprises 18 residues. CDR3 sequence reads: CASSQGETGIFSGNTIYF. The CDR3 DNA reads TGTGCCAGCAGCCAAGGTGAGACAGGTATCTTCTCTGGAAACACCATATATTTT.

This chain links TRBV7-8 with TRBJ1-1; D is ambiguous. V lost 6 bases and J lost 5, with 13 bases in between. Germline lookup yields CDR1 SGHVS and CDR2 FQNEAQ. This CDR3 spans 13 amino acids. CDR3 residues: CASSSPPRTEAFF. DNA for the CDR3: TGTGCCAGCAGTTCTCCCCCGCGGACTGAAGCTTTCTTT.

The V and J genes are TRBV3-1 (or the pseudogene TRBV3-2) and TRBJ2-7, with TRBD2 matching over 8 bases. Trimming cost V 0 bases and J 2 bases; bases outside gene matches: 3. The germline CDR1 and CDR2 sequences are LGHDT and YNNKEL (reference sequence). The CDR3 loop spans 15 amino acids. CDR3 loop: CASSQDWRGAYEQYF. The CDR3, as DNA: TGTGCCAGCAGCCAAGACTGGCGGGGGGCCTACGAGCAGTACTTC.

The chain uses TRBV5-1 and TRBJ2-7, with 8 bases matching TRBD1. Germline lookup yields CDR1 SGHRS and CDR2 YFSETQ. CDR3 length: 16 amino acids. V shed 1 base and J 2 bases; nucleotides not matched to a gene: 8. The CDR3 is CASSLTPRQGPYEQYF. CDR3 nucleotides: TGCGCCAGCAGCTTGACCCCCCGACAGGGGCCCTACGAGCAGTACTTC.